The source of this T cell receptor beta chain is a study of blood T cell repertoires in COVID-19 (dated by TCRdb to 2020 to 2022). The study in broad terms: Samples from collaborators originated in the United States, Italy and Spain and spanned both the acute and convalescent phases of COVID-19. The sample metadata nearly always contained a de-identified subject ID, COVID-19 status, age in years and sex. A freely available public database, intended as a resource for researchers studying the immune response to SARS-CoV-2, is where the repertoires were released. Subjects who had been exposed to COVID-19, were actively infected with it, or had recovered from it provided the deeply sampled blood TCRbeta repertoires that made up the dataset. The prospective study material was composed of cDNA or gDNA derived from T cells, B-cell-depleted T cells, or PBMCs. The samples were drawn from the first 160 participants of the ongoing ImmuneRACE study and from some 1,300 subjects provided by 6 global collaborators. Where available, HLA class I and class II types were obtained from metadata supplied by the sample provider rather than from assay-based typing. Findings and caveats that apply to the study as a whole: How much clinical and demographic metadata was included differed by source and by participant, and the metadata was provided uncurated.

Concerning this clone: Its antigen has not been determined. No quality values exist for individual bases; no much larger clone is one base distant.

TCRbeta CDR3 regions were amplified from genomic DNA by means of the immunoSEQ Assay, a bias-controlled multiplex PCR. Per the source publication's procedure: The number of nucleated cells in each sample was estimated by amplification of reference gene primers within the assay. Sequence reads were collapsed and filtered to measure the absolute abundance of every unique TCRbeta CDR3 rearrangement. For each sample, productive Simpson clonality was calculated as the square root of Simpson's diversity index over productive rearrangements. TCRdb carries this immuneACCESS record with in-frame sequences only. Its versions omit some clonotypes, under half of them owing to an unresolved V gene in the studies checked, with the rest unexplained. Clonal size and the V and J genes are those of that table, whereas D and trimming came from the DNA. The sample has some 400,000 clones on record, about 88% of them singletons. The top ten constitute over 2.5% of the sample.

Each collaborating institution followed its own protocols to collect whole blood in K2EDTA tubes. For TCRbeta analysis, collaborators shipped samples in one of three forms: frozen whole blood, isolated PBMCs, or DNA extracted from either of those sample types. The TCR was taken from a human donor in a cohort sampled during active COVID-19. Sequences were obtained from peripheral blood.

The DNA reads as follows: TGTGCCAGCAGCCAAGATTCCCAGGGCTCTGGGGCCAACGTCCTGACTTTC. It translates to CASSQDSQGSGANVLTF. The V gene is TRBV4-2 and the J gene is TRBJ2-6; the best D guess is TRBD1, with 5 bases matching. From cysteine to phenylalanine, the CDR3 is 17 amino acids long. Left in the record is the CDR3 DNA by itself, 51 bases read in frame from the first base. The germline V gene yields LGHNA for CDR1 and YNFKEQ for CDR2. V is cut by 0 bases and J by 0 bases, and the space between the germline ends is 9 bases.